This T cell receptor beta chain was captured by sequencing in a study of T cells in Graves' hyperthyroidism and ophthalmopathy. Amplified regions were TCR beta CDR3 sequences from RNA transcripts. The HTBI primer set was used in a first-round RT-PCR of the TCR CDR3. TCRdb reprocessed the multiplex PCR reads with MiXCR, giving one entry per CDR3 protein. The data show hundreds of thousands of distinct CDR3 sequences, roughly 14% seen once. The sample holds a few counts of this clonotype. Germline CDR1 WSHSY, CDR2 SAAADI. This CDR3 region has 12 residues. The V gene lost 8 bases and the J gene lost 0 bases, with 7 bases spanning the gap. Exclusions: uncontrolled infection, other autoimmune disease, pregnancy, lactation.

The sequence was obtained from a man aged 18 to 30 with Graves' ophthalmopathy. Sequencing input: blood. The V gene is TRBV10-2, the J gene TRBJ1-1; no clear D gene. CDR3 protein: CASGTMNTEAFF. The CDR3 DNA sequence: TGCGCCAGCGGCACCATGAACACTGAAGCTTTCTTT.